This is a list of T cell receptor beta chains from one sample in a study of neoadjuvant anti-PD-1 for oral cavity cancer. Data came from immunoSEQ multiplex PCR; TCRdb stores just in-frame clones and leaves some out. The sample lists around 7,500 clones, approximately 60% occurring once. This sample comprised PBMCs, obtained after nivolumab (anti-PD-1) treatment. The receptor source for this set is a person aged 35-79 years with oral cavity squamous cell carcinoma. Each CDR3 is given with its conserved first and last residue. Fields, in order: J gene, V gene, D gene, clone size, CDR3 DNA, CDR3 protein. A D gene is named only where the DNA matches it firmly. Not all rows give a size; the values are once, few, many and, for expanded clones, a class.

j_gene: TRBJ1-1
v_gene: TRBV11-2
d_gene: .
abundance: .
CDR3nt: TGTGCCAGCAGCTTAGTCGGGCCCACTGAAGCTTTCTTT
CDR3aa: CASSLVGPTEAFF

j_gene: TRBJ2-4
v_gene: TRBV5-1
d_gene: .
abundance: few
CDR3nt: TGCGCCAGCAGCCCCTTAGTGGGGGGAACCAAAAACATTCAGTACTTC
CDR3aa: CASSPLVGGTKNIQYF

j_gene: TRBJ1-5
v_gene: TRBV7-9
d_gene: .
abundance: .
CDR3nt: TGTGCCAGCAGCTCCCGAGGAGGGGTTGACGAGCGGCCCCAGCATTTT
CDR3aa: CASSSRGGVDERPQHF

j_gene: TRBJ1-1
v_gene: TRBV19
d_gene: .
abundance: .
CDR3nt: TGTGCCAGTAGTCCATGGCAGAACACTGAAGCTTTCTTT
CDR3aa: CASSPWQNTEAFF

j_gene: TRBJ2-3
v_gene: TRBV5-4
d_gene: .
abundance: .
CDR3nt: TGTGCCAGCAGCTCCGGGGGTATCGCAGATACGCAGTATTTT
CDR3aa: CASSSGGIADTQYF

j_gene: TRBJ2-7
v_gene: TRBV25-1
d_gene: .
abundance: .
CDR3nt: TGTGCCAGCAGTGAATCGGGCCTCTACGAGCAGTACTTC
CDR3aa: CASSESGLYEQYF

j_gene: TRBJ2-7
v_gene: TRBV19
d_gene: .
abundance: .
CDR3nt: TGTGCCAGTAGTCCCCAGAAAGACATGACCGAGCAGTACTTC
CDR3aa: CASSPQKDMTEQYF

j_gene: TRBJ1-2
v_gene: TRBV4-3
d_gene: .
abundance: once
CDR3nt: TGCGCCAGCAGCCAGCGGCAGGGAGATAACTATGGCTACACCTTC
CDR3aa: CASSQRQGDNYGYTF

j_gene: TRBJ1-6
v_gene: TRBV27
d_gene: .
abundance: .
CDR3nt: TGTGCCAGCAGTCTTCAACAGCCCCCACGTTCACCCCTCCACTTT
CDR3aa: CASSLQQPPRSPLHF

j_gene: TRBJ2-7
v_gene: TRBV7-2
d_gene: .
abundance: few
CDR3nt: TGTGCCAGCAGCTTACGGGGAACCTACGAGCAGTACTTC
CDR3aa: CASSLRGTYEQYF

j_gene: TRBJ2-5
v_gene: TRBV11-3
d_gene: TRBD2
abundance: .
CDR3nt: TGTGCCAGCAGCTTAGGGGTAGCGGGGCAAGAGACCCAGTACTTC
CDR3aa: CASSLGVAGQETQYF

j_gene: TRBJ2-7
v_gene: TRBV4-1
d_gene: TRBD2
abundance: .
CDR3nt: TGCGCCAGCAGCCAAGTTCAGCGGGGGGGCCTCGACGAGCAGTACTTC
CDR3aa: CASSQVQRGGLDEQYF

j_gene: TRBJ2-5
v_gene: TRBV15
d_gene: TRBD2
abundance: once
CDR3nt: TGTGCCACCAGTAACTATTACAGGACTAGCGGGGCCCCGAAAGAGACCCAGTACTTC
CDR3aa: CATSNYYRTSGAPKETQYF

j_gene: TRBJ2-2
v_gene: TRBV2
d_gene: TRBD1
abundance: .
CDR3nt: TGTGCCAGCAGTGAACTCGGGCCCCTCCCGGGGGACAGGCCCGACGCGGTGGGCACCGGGGAGCTGTTTTTT
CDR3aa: CASSELGPLPGDRPDAVGTGELFF

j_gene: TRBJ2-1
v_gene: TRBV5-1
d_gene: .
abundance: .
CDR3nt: TGCGCCAGCAGCTTGGCGGGTATCTCACGTAATGAGCAGTTCTTC
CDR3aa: CASSLAGISRNEQFF

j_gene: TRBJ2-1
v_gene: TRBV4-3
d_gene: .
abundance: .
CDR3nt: TGCGCCAGCAGCCAAGAGCCCCCCTCCAGCTCCTACAATGAGCAGTTCTTC
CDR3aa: CASSQEPPSSSYNEQFF

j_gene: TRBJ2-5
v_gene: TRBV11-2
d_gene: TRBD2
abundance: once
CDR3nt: TGTGCCAGCAGCTCCTCACTAGCGGGGGGGCGTGAAGAGACCCAGTACTTC
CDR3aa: CASSSSLAGGREETQYF

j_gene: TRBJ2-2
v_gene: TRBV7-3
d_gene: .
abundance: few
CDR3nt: TGTGCCAGCAGCCTGGGGAGTAGGGGGATCGGGTACACCGGGGAGCTGTTTTTT
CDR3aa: CASSLGSRGIGYTGELFF

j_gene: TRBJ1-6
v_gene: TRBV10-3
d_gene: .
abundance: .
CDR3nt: TGTGCCATCAGTGGGCTGGCAACAGGCCCTTATAATTCACCCCTCCACTTT
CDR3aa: CAISGLATGPYNSPLHF

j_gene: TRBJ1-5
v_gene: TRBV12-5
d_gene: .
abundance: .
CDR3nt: TGTGCTAGTGGTTTAGGGGGGAGTCAGCCCCAGCATTTT
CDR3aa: CASGLGGSQPQHF

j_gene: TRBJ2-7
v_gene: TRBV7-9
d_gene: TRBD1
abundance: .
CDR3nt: TGTGCCAGCAGCTTGGGGGACAGGGAGTTTCGGCAGTACTTC
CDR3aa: CASSLGDREFRQYF

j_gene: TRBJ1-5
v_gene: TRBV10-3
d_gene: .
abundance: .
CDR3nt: TGTGCCATCAGTGAGTCCTCGAGGGGGTTAGGTCAGCCCCAGCATTTT
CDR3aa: CAISESSRGLGQPQHF

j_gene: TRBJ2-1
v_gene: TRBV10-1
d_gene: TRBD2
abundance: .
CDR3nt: TGCGCCAGCAGCGGGGGGGCCATCTACAATGAGCAGTTCTTC
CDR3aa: CASSGGAIYNEQFF

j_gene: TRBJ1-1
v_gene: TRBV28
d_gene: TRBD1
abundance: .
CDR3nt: TGTGCCAGCATTACAGGGGGGCGCCTGAACACTGAAGCTTTCTTT
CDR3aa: CASITGGRLNTEAFF

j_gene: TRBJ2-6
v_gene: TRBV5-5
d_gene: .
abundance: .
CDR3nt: TGTGCCAGCAGGAATACTCCGGGGGCCAACGTCCTGACTTTC
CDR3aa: CASRNTPGANVLTF

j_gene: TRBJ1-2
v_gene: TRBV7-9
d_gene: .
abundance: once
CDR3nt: TGTGCCAGCAGCTCTGACAGCGACTATGGCTACACCTTC
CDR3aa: CASSSDSDYGYTF

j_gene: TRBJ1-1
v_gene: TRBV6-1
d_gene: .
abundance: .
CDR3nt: TGTGCCAGCAGTGCGAAGGGGACGGAGGAAGCTTTCTTT
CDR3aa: CASSAKGTEEAFF

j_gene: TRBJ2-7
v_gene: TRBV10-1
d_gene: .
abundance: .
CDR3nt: TGCGCCAGCAGTGAGAAGGTCGCAGGGACCGAGCAGTACTTC
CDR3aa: CASSEKVAGTEQYF

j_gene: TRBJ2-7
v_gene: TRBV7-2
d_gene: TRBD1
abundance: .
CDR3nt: TGTGCCAGCAGTAAACAGGATAAACAGGGGACAGGGGGCTACGAGCAGTACTTC
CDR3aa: CASSKQDKQGTGGYEQYF

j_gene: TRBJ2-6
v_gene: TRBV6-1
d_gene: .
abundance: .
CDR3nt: TGTGCCAGCAGTGAATACGTAGGCTCTGGGGCCAACGTCCTGACTTTC
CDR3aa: CASSEYVGSGANVLTF

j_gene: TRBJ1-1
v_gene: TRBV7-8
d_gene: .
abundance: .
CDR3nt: TGTGCCAGCAGCTTATACCCGGCGACAGAAGGCACTGAAGCTTTCTTT
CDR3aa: CASSLYPATEGTEAFF

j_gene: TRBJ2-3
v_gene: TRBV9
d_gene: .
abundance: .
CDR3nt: TGTGCCAGCAGCGTAGGAGGCGGGGAGACCGCAGATACGCAGTATTTT
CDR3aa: CASSVGGGETADTQYF

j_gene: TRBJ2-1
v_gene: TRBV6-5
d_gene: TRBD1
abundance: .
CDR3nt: TGTGCCAGCAGCCTATGGCAGGGGGCGGGCAATGAGCAGTTCTTC
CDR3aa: CASSLWQGAGNEQFF

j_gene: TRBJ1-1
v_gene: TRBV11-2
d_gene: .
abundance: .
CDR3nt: TGTGCCAGCAGCTTAGATAAGGGACTACTAAACACTGAAGCTTTCTTT
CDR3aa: CASSLDKGLLNTEAFF

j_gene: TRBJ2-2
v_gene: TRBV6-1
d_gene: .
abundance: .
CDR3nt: TGTGCCAGCAGTGAAGTAGGAGATACCGGGGAGCTGTTTTTT
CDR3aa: CASSEVGDTGELFF

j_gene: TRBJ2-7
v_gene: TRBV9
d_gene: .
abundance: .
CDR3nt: TGTGCCAGCAGCGCCAATCCACAGGGAACCTACGAGCAGTACTTC
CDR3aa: CASSANPQGTYEQYF